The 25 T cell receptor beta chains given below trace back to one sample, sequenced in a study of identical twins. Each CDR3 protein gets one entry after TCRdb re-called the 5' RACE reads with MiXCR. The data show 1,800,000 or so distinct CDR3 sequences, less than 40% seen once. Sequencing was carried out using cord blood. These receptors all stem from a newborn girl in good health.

CDR3 nucleotides: TGTGCCAGCAGTGAATACCCCAACAGGGGCTATGGCTACACCTTC. This gives the protein CASSEYPNRGYGYTF. The chain uses TRBV25-1 and TRBJ1-2, with TRBD1 identical over 7 bases. Germline V gene lookup returns CDR1 MGHDK and CDR2 SYGVNS. CDR3 size: 15 residues. V trimming: 0 bases; J trimming: 4 bases; junction bases outside the gene matches: 5.

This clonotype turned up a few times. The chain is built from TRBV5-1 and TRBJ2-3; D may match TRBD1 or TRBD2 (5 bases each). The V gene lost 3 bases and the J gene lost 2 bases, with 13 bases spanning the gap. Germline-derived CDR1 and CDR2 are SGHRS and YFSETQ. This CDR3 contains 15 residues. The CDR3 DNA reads TGCGCCAGCAGCTGGGGGTCGGGGACCACAGATACGCAGTATTTT. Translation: CASSWGSGTTDTQYF.

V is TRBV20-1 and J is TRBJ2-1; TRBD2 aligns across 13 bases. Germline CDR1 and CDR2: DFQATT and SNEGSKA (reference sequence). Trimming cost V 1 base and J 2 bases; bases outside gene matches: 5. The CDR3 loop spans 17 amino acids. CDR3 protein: CSARGTSGSPAYNEQFF. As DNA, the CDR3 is TGCAGTGCTAGAGGGACTAGCGGGAGTCCCGCCTACAATGAGCAGTTCTTC.

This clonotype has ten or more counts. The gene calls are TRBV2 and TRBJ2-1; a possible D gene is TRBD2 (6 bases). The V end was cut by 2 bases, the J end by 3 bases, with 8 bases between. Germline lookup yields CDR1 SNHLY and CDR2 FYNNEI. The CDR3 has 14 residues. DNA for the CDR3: TGTGCCAGCAGTGAACGGGGACTCTACAATGAGCAGTTCTTC. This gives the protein CASSERGLYNEQFF.

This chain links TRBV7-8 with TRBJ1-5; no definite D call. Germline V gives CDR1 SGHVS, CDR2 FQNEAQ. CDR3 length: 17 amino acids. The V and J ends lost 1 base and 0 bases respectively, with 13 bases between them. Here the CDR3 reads CASSLEGWLYSNQPQHF. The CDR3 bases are TGTGCCAGCAGCTTAGAGGGTTGGCTTTATAGCAATCAGCCCCAGCATTTT.

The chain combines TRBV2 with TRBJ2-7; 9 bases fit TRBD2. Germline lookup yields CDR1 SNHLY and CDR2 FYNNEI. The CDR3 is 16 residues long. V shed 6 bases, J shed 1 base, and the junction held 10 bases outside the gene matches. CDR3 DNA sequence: TGTGCCAGCAGGGGGATTAGCGGGAGAACATCCTACGAGCAGTACTTC. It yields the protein CASRGISGRTSYEQYF.

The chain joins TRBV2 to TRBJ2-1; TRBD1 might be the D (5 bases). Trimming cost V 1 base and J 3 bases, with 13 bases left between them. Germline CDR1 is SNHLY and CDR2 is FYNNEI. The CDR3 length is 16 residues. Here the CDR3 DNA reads TGTGCCAGCAGTGAAGTAGGCAGGGTTTACTACAATGAGCAGTTCTTC. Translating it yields CASSEVGRVYYNEQFF.

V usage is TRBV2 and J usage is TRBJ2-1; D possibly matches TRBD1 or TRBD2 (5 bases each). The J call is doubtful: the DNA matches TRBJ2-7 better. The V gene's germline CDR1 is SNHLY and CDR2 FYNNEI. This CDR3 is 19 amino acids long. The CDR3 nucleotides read TGTGCCAGCAGTCGGGACCAGATTCGATACGGACGCTCCTACAATGAGCAGTACTTC. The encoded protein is CASSRDQIRYGRSYNEQYF.

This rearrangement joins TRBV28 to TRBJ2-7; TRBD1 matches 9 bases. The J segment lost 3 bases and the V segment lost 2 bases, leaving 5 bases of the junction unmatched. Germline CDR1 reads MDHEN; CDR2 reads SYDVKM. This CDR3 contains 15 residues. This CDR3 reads CASSLDATGGYEQYF. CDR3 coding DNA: TGTGCCAGCAGTTTAGATGCGACAGGGGGCTACGAGCAGTACTTC.

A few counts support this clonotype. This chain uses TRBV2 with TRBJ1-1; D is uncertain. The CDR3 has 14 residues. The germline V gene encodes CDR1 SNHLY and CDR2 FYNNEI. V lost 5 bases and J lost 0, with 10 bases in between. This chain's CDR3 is CASSTGPMNTEAFF. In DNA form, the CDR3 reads TGTGCCAGCAGTACCGGGCCTATGAACACTGAAGCTTTCTTT.

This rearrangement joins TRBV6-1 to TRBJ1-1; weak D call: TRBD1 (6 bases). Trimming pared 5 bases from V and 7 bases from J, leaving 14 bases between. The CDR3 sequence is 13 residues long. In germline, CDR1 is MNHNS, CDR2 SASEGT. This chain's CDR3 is CASSSGGHREAFF. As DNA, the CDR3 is TGTGCCAGCAGTTCGGGGGGACACCGTGAAGCTTTCTTT.

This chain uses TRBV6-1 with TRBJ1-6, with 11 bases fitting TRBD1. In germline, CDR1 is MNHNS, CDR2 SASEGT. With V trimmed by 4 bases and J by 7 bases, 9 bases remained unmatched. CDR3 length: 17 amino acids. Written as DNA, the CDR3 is TGTGCCAGCAGTGCTGCCTCTGGACAGGGGGCGAATTCACCCCTCCACTTT. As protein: CASSAASGQGANSPLHF.

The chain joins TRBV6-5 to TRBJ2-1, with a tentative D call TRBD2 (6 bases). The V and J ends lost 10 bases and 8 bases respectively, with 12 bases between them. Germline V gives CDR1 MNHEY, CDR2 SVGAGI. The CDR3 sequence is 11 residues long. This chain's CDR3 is CATRRGDEQFF. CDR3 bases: TGTGCCACCCGACGCGGGGATGAGCAGTTCTTC.

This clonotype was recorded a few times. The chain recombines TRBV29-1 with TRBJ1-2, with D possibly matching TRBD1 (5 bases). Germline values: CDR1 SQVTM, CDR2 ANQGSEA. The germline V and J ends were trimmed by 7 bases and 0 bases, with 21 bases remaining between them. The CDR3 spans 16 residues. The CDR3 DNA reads TGCAGCGGCTTTGCGGCCCGGGACGGGACTAACTATGGCTACACCTTC. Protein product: CSGFAARDGTNYGYTF.

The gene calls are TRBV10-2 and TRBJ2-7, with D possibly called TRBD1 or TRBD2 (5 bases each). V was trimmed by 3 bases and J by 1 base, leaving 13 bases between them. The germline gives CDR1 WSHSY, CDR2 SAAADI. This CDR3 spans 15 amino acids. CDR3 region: CASSERDGTSYEQYF. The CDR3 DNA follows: TGCGCCAGCAGTGAAAGGGACGGAACTTCCTACGAGCAGTACTTC.

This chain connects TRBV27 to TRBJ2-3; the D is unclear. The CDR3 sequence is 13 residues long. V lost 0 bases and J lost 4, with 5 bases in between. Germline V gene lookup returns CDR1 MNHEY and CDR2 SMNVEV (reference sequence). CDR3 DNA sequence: TGTGCCAGCAGTTTATCGGTGGCAGATACGCAGTATTTT. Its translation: CASSLSVADTQYF.

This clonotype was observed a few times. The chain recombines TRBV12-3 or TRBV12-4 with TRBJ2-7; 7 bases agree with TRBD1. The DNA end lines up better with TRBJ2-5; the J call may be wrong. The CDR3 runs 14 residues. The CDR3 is CASNPDRDGGTQYF. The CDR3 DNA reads TGTGCCAGCAATCCTGACAGGGATGGTGGGACCCAGTACTTC.

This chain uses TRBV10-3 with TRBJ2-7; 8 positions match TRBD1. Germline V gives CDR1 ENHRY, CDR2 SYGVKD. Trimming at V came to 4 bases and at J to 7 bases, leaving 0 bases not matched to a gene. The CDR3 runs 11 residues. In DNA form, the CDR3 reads TGTGCCATCAGTGGGACAGGGGAGCAGTACTTC. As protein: CAISGTGEQYF.

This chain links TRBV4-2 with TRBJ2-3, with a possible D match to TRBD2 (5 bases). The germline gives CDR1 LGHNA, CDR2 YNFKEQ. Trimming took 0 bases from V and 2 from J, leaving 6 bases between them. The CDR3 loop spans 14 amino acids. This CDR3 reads CASSQEGATDTQYF. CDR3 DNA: TGTGCCAGCAGCCAAGAGGGAGCCACAGATACGCAGTATTTT.

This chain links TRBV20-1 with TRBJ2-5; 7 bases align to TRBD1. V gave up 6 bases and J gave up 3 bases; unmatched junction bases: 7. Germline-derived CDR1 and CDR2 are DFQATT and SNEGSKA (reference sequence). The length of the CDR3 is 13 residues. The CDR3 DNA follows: TGCAGTGCCCTCCGACAGGGTAAAGAGACCCAGTACTTC. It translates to CSALRQGKETQYF.

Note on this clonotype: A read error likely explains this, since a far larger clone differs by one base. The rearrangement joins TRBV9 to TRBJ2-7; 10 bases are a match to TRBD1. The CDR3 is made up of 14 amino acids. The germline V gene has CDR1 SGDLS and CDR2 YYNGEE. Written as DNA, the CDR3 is TGTGCCGGCAGCCCACGGACAGGGGGCTACGAGCAGTACTTC. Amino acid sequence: CAGSPRTGGYEQYF.

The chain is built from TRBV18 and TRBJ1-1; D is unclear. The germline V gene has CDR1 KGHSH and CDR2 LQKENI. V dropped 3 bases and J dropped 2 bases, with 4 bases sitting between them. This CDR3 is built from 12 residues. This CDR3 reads CASSPCNTEAFF. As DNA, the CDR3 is TGTGCCAGCTCACCTTGTAACACTGAAGCTTTCTTT. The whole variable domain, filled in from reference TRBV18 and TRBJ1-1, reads NAGVMQNPRHLVRRRGQEARLRCSPMKGHSHVYWYRQLPEEGLKFMVYLQKENIIDESGMPKERFSAEFPKEGPSILRIQQVVRGDSAAYFCASSPCNTEAFFGQGTRLTVV.

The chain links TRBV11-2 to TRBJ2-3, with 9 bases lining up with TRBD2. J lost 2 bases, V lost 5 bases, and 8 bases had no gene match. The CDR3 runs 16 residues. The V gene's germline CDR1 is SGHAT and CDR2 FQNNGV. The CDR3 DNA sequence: TGTGCCAGCAGCACCTTAGCGGGGGCCTTCACAGATACGCAGTATTTT. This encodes CASSTLAGAFTDTQYF.

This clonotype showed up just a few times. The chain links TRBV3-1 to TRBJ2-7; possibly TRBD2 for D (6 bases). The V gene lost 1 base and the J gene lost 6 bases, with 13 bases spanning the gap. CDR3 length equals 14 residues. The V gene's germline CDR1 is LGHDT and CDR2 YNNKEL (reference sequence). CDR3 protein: CASSQGWWRGEQYF. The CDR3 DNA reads TGTGCCAGCAGCCAAGGATGGTGGAGGGGCGAGCAGTACTTC.

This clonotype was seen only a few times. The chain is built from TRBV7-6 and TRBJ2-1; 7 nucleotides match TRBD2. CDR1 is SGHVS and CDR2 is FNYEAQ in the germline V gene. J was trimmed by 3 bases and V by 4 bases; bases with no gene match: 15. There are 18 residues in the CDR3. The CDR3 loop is CASSSGTGLRSNYNEQFF. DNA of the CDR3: TGTGCCAGCAGCTCGGGCACGGGACTAAGGTCCAACTACAATGAGCAGTTCTTC. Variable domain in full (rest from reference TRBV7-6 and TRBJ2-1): GAGVSQSPRYKVTKRGQDVALRCDPISGHVSLYWYRQALGQGPEFLTYFNYEAQQDKSGLPNDRFSAERPEGSISTLTIQRTEQRDSAMYRCASSSGTGLRSNYNEQFFGPGTRLTVL.